This T cell receptor (beta chain) was identified in a study of control samples from healthy donors and cancer patients. The V and J ends lost 7 bases and 5 bases respectively, with 17 bases between them. CDR3 length equals 14 residues. Germline V gene data show CDR1 as SEHNR and CDR2 as FQNEAQ (reference sequence). Clones were sequenced by immunoSEQ multiplex PCR, and TCRdb holds only the in-frame ones, with some missing. The sample has over 100,000 clones; roughly 89% are singletons. Source material: blood. This receptor was taken from a man aged 18 to 30 in good health. J is TRBJ2-5 and V is TRBV7-9, with a weak D call TRBD2 (6 bases). Written as DNA, the CDR3 is TGTGCCAGCATCGACGGGACGGAGGGGGAGACCCAGTACTTC. It codes for CASIDGTEGETQYF.